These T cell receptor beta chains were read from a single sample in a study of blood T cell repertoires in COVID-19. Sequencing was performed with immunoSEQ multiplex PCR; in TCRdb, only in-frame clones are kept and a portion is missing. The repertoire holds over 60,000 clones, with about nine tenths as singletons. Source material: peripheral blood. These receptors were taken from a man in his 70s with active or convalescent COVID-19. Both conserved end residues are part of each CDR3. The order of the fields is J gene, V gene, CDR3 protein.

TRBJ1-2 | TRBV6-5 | CASTRQGAIHGYTF
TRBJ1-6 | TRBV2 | CASSDGREINSPLHF
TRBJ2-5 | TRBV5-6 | CASSLRNGETQYF
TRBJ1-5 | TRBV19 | CASSPRTVNQPQHF
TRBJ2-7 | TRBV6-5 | CASIGRGGYEQYF
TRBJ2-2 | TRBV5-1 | CASSLHGGRATGELFF
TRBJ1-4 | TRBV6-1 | CASSEAYGRGGEKLFF
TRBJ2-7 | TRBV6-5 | CASRPTGAIHEQYF
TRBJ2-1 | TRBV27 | CASSLGPSGSNPVNEQFF
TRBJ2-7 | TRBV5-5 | CASSLSAGMVYEQYF
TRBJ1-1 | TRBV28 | CASSSPYRGGNTEAFF
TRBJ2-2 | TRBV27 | CASSRERNTGELFF
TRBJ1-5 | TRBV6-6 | CASSYRTGGRNQPQHF
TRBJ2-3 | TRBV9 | CASSEPSTDTQYF
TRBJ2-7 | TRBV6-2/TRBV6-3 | CASSKGNPGYEQYF
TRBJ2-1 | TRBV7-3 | CASSLSGPGTSGRGSYNEQFF
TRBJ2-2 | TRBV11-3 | CASSPRSGGTGELFF
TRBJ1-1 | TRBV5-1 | CASSRQGPNTEAFF
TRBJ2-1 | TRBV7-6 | CASSLRGPSDNEQFF
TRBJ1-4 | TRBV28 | CASTEYGRGEKLFF
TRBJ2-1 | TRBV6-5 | CASSYTGLAGGNEQFF
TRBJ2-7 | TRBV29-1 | CSVALGTVNYEQYF
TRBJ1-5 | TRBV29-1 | CSVTTGVAQPQHF